This T cell receptor (beta chain) was identified during a study of Ad26.COV2.S vaccination and SARS-CoV-2 variants. Across the whole study: By the intramuscular route, Ad26.COV2.S was given once, or twice 56 days apart.

Produced via immunoSEQ multiplex PCR; TCRdb's table is partial and in-frame only. The data contain about 350,000 clones, 80% to 90% of them singletons. Of note for this clone: Antigen specificity is unknown.

V was shortened by 7 bases and J by 0 bases, with 9 bases between the two germline ends. The CDR3 covers 13 residues. CDR1 LNHDA and CDR2 SQIVND come from the germline V gene (reference sequence). As for treatment: around 19 received Ad26.COV2.S at low or high dose, single or two shots; about five received placebo; per-sample allocation not given. Collection of the samples took place on day 63 after the first injection of vaccine or placebo. A Boston adult aged 18-55 years was the donor. Study findings and constraints: People who got the vaccine had more spike-specific TCR breadth than people who got placebo. Total responses of T cells may have been underestimated by the analyses of TCR breadth and depth.

Sample: peripheral blood, taken in a trial of Ad26.COV2.S vaccine versus placebo. The chain recombines TRBV19 with TRBJ1-1; D gene unclear. The sequence was obtained from a person between 18 and 65 years old who received the Ad26.COV2.S COVID-19 vaccine or a placebo. Here the CDR3 reads CASTNSLNTEAFF. In DNA form, the CDR3 reads TGTGCCAGTACCAACAGCCTGAACACTGAAGCTTTCTTT.